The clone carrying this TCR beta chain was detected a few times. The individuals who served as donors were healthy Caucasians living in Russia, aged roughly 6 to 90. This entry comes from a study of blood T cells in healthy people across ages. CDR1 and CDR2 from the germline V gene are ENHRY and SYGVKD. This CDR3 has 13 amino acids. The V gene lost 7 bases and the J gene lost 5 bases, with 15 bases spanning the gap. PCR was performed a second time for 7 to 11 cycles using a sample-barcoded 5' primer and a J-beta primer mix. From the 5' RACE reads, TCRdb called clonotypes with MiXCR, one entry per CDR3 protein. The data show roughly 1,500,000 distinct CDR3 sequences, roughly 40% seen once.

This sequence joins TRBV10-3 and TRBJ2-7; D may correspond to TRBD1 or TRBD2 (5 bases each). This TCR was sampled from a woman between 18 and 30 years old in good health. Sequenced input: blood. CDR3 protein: CAITPEGRHEQYF. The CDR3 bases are TGTGCCATCACCCCCGAGGGGCGACACGAGCAGTACTTC.